The 5 T cell receptor beta chains below come from one sample, sequenced in a study of T cell repertoires in cytomegalovirus infection. TCRdb itself ran the reads through MiXCR, one entry per CDR3 protein. The data hold 80,000 to 130,000 distinct CDR3 sequences, with more than 20% observed a single time. The sequenced sample was CD8+ T cells from PBMCs. The receptor set was obtained from a human donor in good health (CMV status not recorded). Some clones in this sample may be carry-over from other donors' samples.

There are many counts of this clonotype. An end of the junction differs from the germline gene, which may be a read error. The chain joins TRBV9 to TRBJ2-1; D possibly corresponds to TRBD2 (5 bases). The CDR3 has 16 residues. CDR1 and CDR2 from the germline V gene are SGDLS and YYNGEE. DNA of the CDR3: TGTGCCAGCAGCCCAATCCGGGGAATTGACTACTATGAGCAGTTCTTC. Its protein product is CASSPIRGIDYYEQFF.

This clonotype was detected only a few times. The V call is TRBV29-1, the J call TRBJ2-2, with unresolved D. CDR1 and CDR2 from the germline V gene are SQVTM and ANQGSEA. This CDR3 has 16 amino acids. The ends were cut back, 0 bases at V and 4 bases at J, with 15 bases in the middle. CDR3 DNA: TGCAGCGTTGAAGATCGAAGCCCCCTGGGCACCGGGGAGCTGTTTTTT. Its translation: CSVEDRSPLGTGELFF.

This clonotype was seen at least ten times. V usage is TRBV28 and J usage is TRBJ2-7; 13 positions match TRBD2. Germline CDR1 is MDHEN and CDR2 is SYDVKM. The V gene end was trimmed by 4 bases and the J gene end by 2 bases; junction bases not matched to a gene: 11. There are 18 residues in the CDR3. The CDR3: CASSSPRTSGGPTYEQYF. The DNA for the CDR3 is TGTGCCAGCAGTTCCCCCCGGACTAGCGGGGGCCCAACCTACGAGCAGTACTTC.

This clonotype was seen a few times. In DNA, the CDR3 is TGTGCCAGTAGTATTTGGCGGGGGGACACAGATACGCAGTATTTT. Its protein is CASSIWRGDTDTQYF. This chain uses TRBV19 with TRBJ2-3; 8 bases are a match to TRBD2. The V segment lost 3 bases and the J segment 2 bases; nucleotides outside the gene matches: 4. The CDR3 has 15 residues. The germline CDR1 and CDR2 sequences are LNHDA and SQIVND (reference sequence).

The rearrangement joins TRBV6-6 to TRBJ2-7; TRBD1 might be the D (8 bases). The germline V gene has CDR1 MNHNY and CDR2 SVGAGI (reference sequence). Trimming shortened V by 8 bases and J by 3 bases, and 20 bases separated the two germline ends. This CDR3 comprises 15 residues. The CDR3 DNA reads TGTGCCAGCGAAACAGGGGGGGGAGTGAGCTACGAGCAGTACTTC. It translates to CASETGGGVSYEQYF.